The 3 T cell receptor beta chains listed next were all sequenced from one sample in a study of CD8 T cells in Susac syndrome. RNA, at about 0.45 to 1 ug, was reverse transcribed with random hexamers. Each CDR3 protein gets one entry after TCRdb re-called the immunoSEQ multiplex PCR reads with MiXCR. The sample holds tens of thousands of distinct CDR3 sequences, about 94% seen once. The sample comprised CD8+ T cells from PBMCs. These receptor sequences come from a human donor with multiple sclerosis.

Only one count was recorded for this clonotype. The rearrangement joins TRBV30 to TRBJ2-1; D is unclear. Germline V gene data show CDR1 as GTSNPN and CDR2 as SVGIG (reference sequence). CDR3 length: 16 amino acids. The V end lost 2 bases, the J end lost 6 bases, and 20 bases lay between the germline ends. Here the CDR3 DNA reads TGTGCCTGGAGTCCCCTCACTCCCGTGCTTTTCAATGAGCAGTTCTTC. This sequence encodes CAWSPLTPVLFNEQFF.

The rearrangement links TRBV28 to TRBJ2-5; D remains ambiguous. The CDR3 covers 14 residues. V lost 7 bases to trimming and J lost 5 bases, with 17 bases between them. Per the germline V gene, CDR1 is MDHEN and CDR2 is SYDVKM. The CDR3 here is CASTPSDMMETQYF. Here the CDR3 DNA reads TGTGCCAGCACCCCTTCCGACATGATGGAGACCCAGTACTTC.

V is TRBV30 and J is TRBJ1-1; D is unclear. The CDR3 is 13 amino acids. V was cut by 0 bases and J by 1 base, with 6 bases left in between. Germline assignment: CDR1 GTSNPN and CDR2 SVGIG (reference sequence). CDR3 residues: CAWSVDANTEAFF. The CDR3 DNA follows: TGTGCCTGGAGTGTCGATGCGAACACTGAAGCTTTCTTT.